These T cell receptor beta chains were read from a single sample in a study of blood T cell repertoires in COVID-19. Sequencing was performed with immunoSEQ multiplex PCR; in TCRdb, only in-frame clones are kept and a portion is missing. The table shows roughly 100,000 clones, with 80% to 95% occurring only once. The sample taken for sequencing was peripheral blood. Receptors originate from a woman aged 45-59 years with COVID-19, enrolled during active disease. Each CDR3 is given with its conserved first and last residue. A D gene is named only where the DNA matches it firmly. Expanded clones get a size class; other rows say once, few or many, or leave the size out.

cdr3_length j_call d_call clone_size v_call cdr3_aa cdr3_nt
13 TRBJ1-2 - - TRBV7-2 CASSLPGGYGYTF TGTGCCAGCAGCTTACCGGGTGGGTATGGCTACACCTTC
14 TRBJ1-1 - - TRBV18 CASSLGRVSTEAFF TGTGCCAGCTCACTCGGCAGGGTGTCCACTGAAGCTTTCTTT
16 TRBJ2-1 TRBD2 - TRBV24-1 CATSTSGASNYNEQFF TGTGCCACCAGTACTAGCGGGGCTTCGAACTACAATGAGCAGTTCTTC
16 TRBJ1-2 - - TRBV29-1 CSVKTSPAGSGYGYTF TGCAGCGTCAAAACCTCCCCGGCGGGGAGTGGCTATGGCTACACCTTC
17 TRBJ1-3 - - TRBV7-2 CASSLAAKGGSGNTIYF TGTGCCAGCAGCTTAGCGGCAAAGGGAGGCTCTGGAAACACCATATATTTT
14 TRBJ2-7 TRBD1 - TRBV24-1 CATSDRDSSYEQYF TGTGCCACCAGTGACCGGGACAGTTCCTACGAGCAGTACTTC
13 TRBJ1-5 TRBD1 - TRBV30 CAWAGGYAQPQHF TGTGCCTGGGCAGGGGGATATGCTCAGCCCCAGCATTTT
17 TRBJ1-1 - - TRBV12-5 CASGLVLERLMNTEAFF TGTGCTAGTGGTTTGGTATTGGAGAGACTTATGAACACTGAAGCTTTCTTT
15 TRBJ2-7 TRBD2 - TRBV4-1 CASSQPLAGSYEQYF TGCGCCAGCAGCCAGCCACTAGCGGGTTCCTACGAGCAGTACTTC
11 TRBJ1-1 TRBD1 - TRBV10-3 CAISEGQGAFF TGTGCCATCAGTGAGGGACAGGGAGCTTTCTTT
14 TRBJ2-1 - - TRBV5-6 CASGGGGSYNEQFF TGTGCCTCCGGGGGAGGGGGCTCCTACAATGAGCAGTTCTTC
15 TRBJ2-1 TRBD2 - TRBV6-5 CASSPGTTPADEQFF TGTGCCAGCAGCCCCGGGACTACCCCGGCCGATGAGCAGTTCTTC
14 TRBJ1-3 - once TRBV5-1 CASSHAQPGNTIYF TGCGCCAGCAGCCACGCACAACCGGGAAACACCATATATTTT
17 TRBJ2-2 - - TRBV5-1 CASSLDSPEGDTGELFF TGCGCCAGCAGCTTGGACTCGCCAGAAGGAGACACCGGGGAGCTGTTTTTT
13 TRBJ2-2 - - TRBV29-1 CSAGGSNTGELFF TGCAGCGCCGGGGGTTCTAACACCGGGGAGCTGTTTTTT
14 TRBJ1-3 - - TRBV11-1 CASSLTSSGNTIYF TGTGCCAGCAGCCTAACGTCCTCTGGAAACACCATATATTTT
16 TRBJ2-5 TRBD2 - TRBV11-2 CASSPSLAGGEETQYF TGTGCCAGCAGCCCCTCGTTAGCGGGGGGCGAGGAGACCCAGTACTTC
15 TRBJ2-5 - - TRBV28 CASSQGRIPQETQYF TGTGCCAGCAGCCAGGGCCGGATACCTCAAGAGACCCAGTACTTC
13 TRBJ1-2 TRBD1 - TRBV19 CASETGATYGYTF TGTGCCAGCGAGACAGGGGCCACCTATGGCTACACCTTC
13 TRBJ2-7 TRBD1 - TRBV5-1 CASSFRDRNEQYF TGCGCCAGCAGCTTCCGGGACAGGAACGAGCAGTACTTC
15 TRBJ2-2 TRBD2 - TRBV6-2/TRBV6-3 CASSRTSGPTGELFF TGTGCCAGCAGCCGCACTAGCGGACCTACCGGGGAGCTGTTTTTT
16 TRBJ2-3 TRBD1 once TRBV19 CASSIEPDRRVDTQYF TGTGCCAGTAGTATAGAACCGGACAGGCGGGTAGATACGCAGTATTTT
14 TRBJ2-1 TRBD1 - TRBV27 CASRGEGQNNEQFF TGTGCCAGCAGAGGAGAGGGACAGAACAATGAGCAGTTCTTC
15 TRBJ1-1 - - TRBV10-3 CAIRPYLGANTEAFF TGTGCCATCAGGCCCTATCTAGGGGCAAACACTGAAGCTTTCTTT
17 TRBJ1-3 TRBD1 once TRBV5-1 CASSFSGGSLSGNTIYF TGCGCCAGCAGCTTTTCAGGGGGCTCACTCTCTGGAAACACCATATATTTT
14 TRBJ1-6 - - TRBV2 CAGHRGGLNSPLHF TGTGCCGGCCACCGGGGAGGGCTCAATTCACCCCTCCACTTT
17 TRBJ2-3 TRBD2 - TRBV18 CASSLLAGGSSTDTQYF TGTGCCAGCTCACTCCTAGCGGGGGGCTCTAGCACAGATACGCAGTATTTT
15 TRBJ1-3 - - TRBV19 CASSISYRAGNTIYF TGTGCCAGTAGTATTAGTTACAGGGCTGGAAACACCATATATTTT